This T cell receptor (beta chain) was found in a study of blood T cell repertoires in COVID-19. Study in general: Samples came from the United States, Italy and Spain, spanning acute and convalescent COVID-19. Nucleic acid was either cDNA or gDNA, and it came from T cells, B-cell-depleted T cells, or PBMCs.

There are a few counts of this clone. As handled by the study authors: Amplification from reference gene primers served as the basis for estimated nucleated cell counts. Measured with immunoSEQ multiplex PCR; TCRdb has only the in-frame clones, and not every one. V and J calls and clone size are as listed in that table; D and trimming were resolved from the DNA. In the table there are about 220,000 clones, about four fifths of which are singletons. Trimming stripped 4 bases from V and 2 bases from J, with 22 bases between. The CDR3 consists of 17 residues. The clonotype was recovered from a woman aged 40 to 49 with active or convalescent COVID-19. Input material: peripheral blood. The chain couples TRBV5-3 to TRBJ2-7; a possible D gene is TRBD2 (6 bases). TRBV5-3 is an open reading frame, and its role is uncertain. The CDR3 here is CARSLGGLGDCAYEQYF. The CDR3 DNA is TGTGCCAGAAGCCTGGGGGGACTCGGGGACTGTGCCTACGAGCAGTACTTC.